Sequencing of this TCR beta chain was carried out in a study of T cell responses to AZD1222 COVID-19 vaccine. Study-level results: Nearly half of spike-specific TCRs reportedly target variant regions that are unmutated in the B.1.351 and B.1.1.7 variants.

Looked up from germline, CDR1 is MDHEN and CDR2 is SYDVKM. This CDR3 comprises 14 residues. Trimming removed 2 bases at V and 4 bases at J, with 11 bases between. The sample holds a few counts of this clone. Its specificity is not known. Only in-frame clones appear in the TCRdb table, and some are missing; sequencing was by immunoSEQ multiplex PCR. Here the sample spans 150,000 to 180,000 clones, 70% to 90% being singletons. The clonotype comes from an adult in good health. The V gene is TRBV28, the J gene TRBJ2-5, with D possibly TRBD1 on 6 matching bases. The specimen comprised peripheral blood, sampled on day 0 of MenACWY control vaccination. The CDR3 region is CASSLAGATETQYF. CDR3 bases: TGTGCCAGCAGTTTAGCAGGGGCGACAGAGACCCAGTACTTC.